The following is a T cell receptor (beta chain) sequence with its context. The antigen is not known. TCRdb redid the calling of the 5' RACE reads with MiXCR, one entry per CDR3 protein. This sample has 300,000 to 400,000 distinct CDR3 sequences, with less than 20% found just once. The data belong to a study of T-cell memory formation after mild COVID-19. The overall study: Clusters were largely donor specific.

General study points: Later expanders leaned CD4+, whereas clones that contracted between day 15 and 85 were balanced CD4/CD8. Within pre-infection memory, some responding clones were found, suggesting cross-reactive memory joined. The second-wave clones peaking on day 37 were not confirmed as SARS-CoV-2-specific.

The ends were cut back, 0 bases at V and 6 bases at J, with 14 bases in the middle. Per germline, CDR1 GTSNPN and CDR2 SVGIG (reference sequence). The CDR3 runs to 14 residues. The sequence derives from a man between 18 and 29 years old who had mild COVID-19 (a few samples of this study predate the infection). Cell type and time point are not known. Sequencing input: PBMCs or a T cell subset sorted from them (not recorded which). The chain recombines TRBV30 with TRBJ1-1, with D possibly matching TRBD1 (5 bases). CDR3 residues: CAWSVHRTMPEAFF. CDR3 nucleotide sequence: TGTGCCTGGAGTGTACACAGGACGATGCCTGAAGCTTTCTTT.